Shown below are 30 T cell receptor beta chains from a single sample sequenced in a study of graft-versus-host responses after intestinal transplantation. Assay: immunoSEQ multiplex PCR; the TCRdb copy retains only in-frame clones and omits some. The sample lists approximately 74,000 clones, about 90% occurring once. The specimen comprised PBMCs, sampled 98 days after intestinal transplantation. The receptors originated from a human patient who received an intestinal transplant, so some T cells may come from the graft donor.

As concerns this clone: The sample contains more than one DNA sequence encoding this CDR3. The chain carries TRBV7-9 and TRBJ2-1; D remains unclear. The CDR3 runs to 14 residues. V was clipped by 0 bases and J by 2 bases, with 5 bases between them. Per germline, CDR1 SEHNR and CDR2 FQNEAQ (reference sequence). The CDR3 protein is CASSLAGTYNEQFF. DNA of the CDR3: TGTGCCAGCAGCTTAGCGGGAACCTACAATGAGCAGTTCTTC.

This CDR3 is CASSGRWDSGRNTIYF. In nucleotides, the CDR3 is TGCGCCAGCAGCGGCCGGTGGGACAGCGGACGAAACACCATATATTTT. The chain links TRBV5-1 to TRBJ1-3, with 7 bases lining up with TRBD1. Germline V CDR1 and CDR2: SGHRS, YFSETQ. V gave up 4 bases and J gave up 5 bases; unmatched junction bases: 12. The CDR3 length is 16 residues.

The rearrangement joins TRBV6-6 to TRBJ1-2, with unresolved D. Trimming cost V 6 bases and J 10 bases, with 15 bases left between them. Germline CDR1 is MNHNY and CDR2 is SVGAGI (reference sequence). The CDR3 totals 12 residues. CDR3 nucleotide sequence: TGTGCCAGCAGGCACTCCTCCGCTGCCTACACCTTC. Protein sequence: CASRHSSAAYTF.

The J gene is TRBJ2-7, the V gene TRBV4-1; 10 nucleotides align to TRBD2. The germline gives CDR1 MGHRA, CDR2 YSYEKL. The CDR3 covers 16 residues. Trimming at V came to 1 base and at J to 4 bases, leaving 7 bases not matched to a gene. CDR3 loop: CASSQGKAGGLYEQYF. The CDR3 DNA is TGCGCCAGCAGCCAAGGGAAAGCGGGGGGGCTATACGAGCAGTACTTC.

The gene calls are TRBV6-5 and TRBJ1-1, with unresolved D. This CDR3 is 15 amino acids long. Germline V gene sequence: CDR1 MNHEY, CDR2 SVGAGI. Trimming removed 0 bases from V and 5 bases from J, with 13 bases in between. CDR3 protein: CASSYSERLTTEAFF. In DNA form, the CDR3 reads TGTGCCAGCAGTTACTCGGAAAGGCTCACTACTGAAGCTTTCTTT.

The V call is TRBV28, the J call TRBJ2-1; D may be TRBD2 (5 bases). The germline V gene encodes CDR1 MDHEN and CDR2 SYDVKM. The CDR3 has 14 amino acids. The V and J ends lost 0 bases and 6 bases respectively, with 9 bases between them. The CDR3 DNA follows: TGTGCCAGCAGTTTATGGCTAGCTAGCAATGAGCAGTTCTTC. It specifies CASSLWLASNEQFF.

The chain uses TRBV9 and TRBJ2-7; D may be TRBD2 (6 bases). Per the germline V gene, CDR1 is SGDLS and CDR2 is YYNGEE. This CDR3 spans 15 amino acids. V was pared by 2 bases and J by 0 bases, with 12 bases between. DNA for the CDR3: TGTGCCAGCAGCGTGGGGGGTTCGCCCTCCTACGAGCAGTACTTC. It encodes CASSVGGSPSYEQYF.

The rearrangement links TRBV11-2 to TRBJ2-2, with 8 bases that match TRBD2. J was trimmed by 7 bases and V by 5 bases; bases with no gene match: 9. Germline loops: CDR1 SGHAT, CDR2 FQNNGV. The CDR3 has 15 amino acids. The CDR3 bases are TGTGCCAGCAGCGGAGGGACTAGTATTATCGGGGAGCTGTTTTTT. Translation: CASSGGTSIIGELFF.

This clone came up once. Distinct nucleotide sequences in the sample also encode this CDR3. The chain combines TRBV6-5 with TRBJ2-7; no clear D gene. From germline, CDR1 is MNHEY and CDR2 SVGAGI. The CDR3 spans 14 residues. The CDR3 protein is CATSDTAPAYEQYF. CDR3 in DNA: TGTGCAACCTCTGACACGGCACCTGCCTACGAGCAGTACTTC.

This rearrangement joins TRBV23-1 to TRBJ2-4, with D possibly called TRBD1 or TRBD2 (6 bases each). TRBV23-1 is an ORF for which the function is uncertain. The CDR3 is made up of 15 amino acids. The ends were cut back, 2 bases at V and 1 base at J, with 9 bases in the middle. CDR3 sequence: CASSQGGGAKNIQYF. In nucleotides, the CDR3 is TGCGCCAGCAGTCAAGGAGGGGGGGCCAAAAACATTCAGTACTTC.

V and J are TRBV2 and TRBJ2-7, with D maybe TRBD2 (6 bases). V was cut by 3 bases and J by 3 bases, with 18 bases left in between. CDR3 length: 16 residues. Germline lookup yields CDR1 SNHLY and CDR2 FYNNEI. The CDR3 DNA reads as TGTGCCAGCAGTGAGGGATTGGGCGGGACTTTCTACGAGCAGTACTTC. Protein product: CASSEGLGGTFYEQYF.

CDR3 in DNA: TGTGCCAGCAGGCCCATAGCGGGGGCATCTGGCGGGGAGCTGTTTTTT. Its protein is CASRPIAGASGGELFF. The V call is TRBV11-2, the J call TRBJ2-2, with TRBD2 matching over 9 bases. J lost 7 bases, V lost 6 bases, and 12 bases had no gene match. Germline CDR1 and CDR2: SGHAT and FQNNGV. The CDR3 is made up of 16 amino acids.

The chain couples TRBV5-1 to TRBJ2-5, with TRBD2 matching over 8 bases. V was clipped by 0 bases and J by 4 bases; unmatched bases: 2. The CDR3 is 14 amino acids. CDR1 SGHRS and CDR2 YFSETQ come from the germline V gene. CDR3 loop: CASSLAGGPETQYF. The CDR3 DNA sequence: TGCGCCAGCAGCTTGGCGGGGGGGCCAGAGACCCAGTACTTC.

The CDR3 is CASRRRAKPWLLSGANVLTF. The CDR3 nucleotides are TGTGCCAGCAGACGCCGAGCTAAGCCTTGGCTACTGTCTGGGGCCAACGTCCTGACTTTC. The gene calls are TRBV27 and TRBJ2-6; D not resolved. The CDR3 runs to 20 residues. Trimming cost V 6 bases and J 1 base, with 25 bases left between them. In germline, CDR1 is MNHEY, CDR2 SMNVEV (reference sequence).

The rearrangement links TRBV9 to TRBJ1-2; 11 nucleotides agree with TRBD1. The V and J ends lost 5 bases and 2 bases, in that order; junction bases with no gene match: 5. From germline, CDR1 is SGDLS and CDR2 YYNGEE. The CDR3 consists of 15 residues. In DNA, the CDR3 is TGTGCCAGCAGGACGGACAGGGGGCCCAACTATGGCTACACCTTC. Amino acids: CASRTDRGPNYGYTF.

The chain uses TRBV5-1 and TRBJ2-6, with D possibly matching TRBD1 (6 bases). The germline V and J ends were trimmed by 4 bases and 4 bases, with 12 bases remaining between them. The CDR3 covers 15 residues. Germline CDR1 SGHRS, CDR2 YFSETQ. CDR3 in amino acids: CASSPAGVGANVLTF. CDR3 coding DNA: TGCGCCAGCAGCCCCGCAGGGGTAGGGGCCAACGTCCTGACTTTC.

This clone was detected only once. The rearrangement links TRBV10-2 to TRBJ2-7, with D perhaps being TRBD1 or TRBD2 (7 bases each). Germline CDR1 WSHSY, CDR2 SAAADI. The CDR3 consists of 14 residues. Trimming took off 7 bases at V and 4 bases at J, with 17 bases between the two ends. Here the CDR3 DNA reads TGCGCCAGCACCCCAGGGGGGGGGCCGTACGAGCAGTACTTC. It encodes CASTPGGGPYEQYF.

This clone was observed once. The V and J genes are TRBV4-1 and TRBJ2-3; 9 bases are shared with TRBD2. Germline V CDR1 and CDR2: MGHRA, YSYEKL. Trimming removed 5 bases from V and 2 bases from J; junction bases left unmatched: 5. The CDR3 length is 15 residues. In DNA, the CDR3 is TGCGCCAGCAGCGGAGCGGGGGGACTCACAGATACGCAGTATTTT. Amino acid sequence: CASSGAGGLTDTQYF.

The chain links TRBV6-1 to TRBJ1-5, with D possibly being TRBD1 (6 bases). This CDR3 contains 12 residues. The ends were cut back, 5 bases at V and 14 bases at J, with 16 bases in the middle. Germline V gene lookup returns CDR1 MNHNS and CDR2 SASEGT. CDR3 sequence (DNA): TGTGCCAGCAGTATTCAGGGACACTTTGAGCATTTT. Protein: CASSIQGHFEHF.

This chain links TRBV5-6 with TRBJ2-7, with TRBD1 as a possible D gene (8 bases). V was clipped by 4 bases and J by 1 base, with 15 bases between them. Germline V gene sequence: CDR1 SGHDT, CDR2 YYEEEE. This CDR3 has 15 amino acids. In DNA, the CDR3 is TGTGCCAGCAGCGAGCGGGACAGGCTATCCTACGAGCAGTACTTC. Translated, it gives CASSERDRLSYEQYF. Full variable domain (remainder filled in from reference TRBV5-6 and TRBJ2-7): DAGVTQSPTHLIKTRGQQVTLRCSPKSGHDTVSWYQQALGQGPQFIFQYYEEEERQRGNFPDRFSGHQFPNYSSELNVNALLLGDSALYLCASSERDRLSYEQYFGPGTRLTVT.

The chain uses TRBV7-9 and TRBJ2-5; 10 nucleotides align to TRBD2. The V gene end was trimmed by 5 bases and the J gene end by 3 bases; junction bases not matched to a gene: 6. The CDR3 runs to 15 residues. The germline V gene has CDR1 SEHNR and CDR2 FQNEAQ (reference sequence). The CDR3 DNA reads TGTGCCAGCAGCGGTAGCGGGGGGCTAAAAGAGACCCAGTACTTC. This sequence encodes CASSGSGGLKETQYF. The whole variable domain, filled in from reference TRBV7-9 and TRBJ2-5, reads DTGVSQNPRHKITKRGQNVTFRCDPISEHNRLYWYRQTLGQGPEFLTYFQNEAQLEKSRLLSDRFSAERPKGSFSTLEIQRTEQGDSAMYLCASSGSGGLKETQYFGPGTRLLVL.

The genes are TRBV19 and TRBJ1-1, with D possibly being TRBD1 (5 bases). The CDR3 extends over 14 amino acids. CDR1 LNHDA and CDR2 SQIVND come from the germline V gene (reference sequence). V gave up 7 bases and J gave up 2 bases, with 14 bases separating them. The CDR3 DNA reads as TGTGCCAGTACCCCAGACAGAATTAACACTGAAGCTTTCTTT. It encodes CASTPDRINTEAFF. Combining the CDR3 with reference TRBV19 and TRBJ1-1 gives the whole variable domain DGGITQSPKYLFRKEGQNVTLSCEQNLNHDAMYWYRQDPGQGLRLIYYSQIVNDFQKGDIAEGYSVSREKKESFPLTVTSAQKNPTAFYLCASTPDRINTEAFFGQGTRLTVV.

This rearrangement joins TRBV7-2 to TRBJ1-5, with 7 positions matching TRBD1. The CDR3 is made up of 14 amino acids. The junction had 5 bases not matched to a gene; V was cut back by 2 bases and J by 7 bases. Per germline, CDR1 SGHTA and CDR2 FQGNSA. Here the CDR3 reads CASSLRTGDQPQHF. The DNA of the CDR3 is TGTGCCAGCAGCTTACGGACAGGTGACCAGCCCCAGCATTTT.

CDR3 bases: TGTGCCAGCAGTGGGGACAGTCCAGATACGCAGTATTTT. Its translation: CASSGDSPDTQYF. This sequence joins TRBV6-4 and TRBJ2-3; TRBD1 matches 7 bases. The length of the CDR3 is 13 residues. The trim removed 4 bases at V and 4 bases at J, leaving 2 bases unmatched. Germline CDR1 is MRHNA and CDR2 is SNTAGT.

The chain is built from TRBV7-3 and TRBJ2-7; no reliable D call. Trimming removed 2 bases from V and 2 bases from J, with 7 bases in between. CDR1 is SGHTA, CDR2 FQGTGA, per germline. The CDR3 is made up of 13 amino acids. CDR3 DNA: TGTGCCAGCAGCTTAGATTACCCCTACGAGCAGTACTTC. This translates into CASSLDYPYEQYF. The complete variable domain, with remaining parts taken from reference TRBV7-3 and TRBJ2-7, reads GAGVSQTPSNKVTEKGKYVELRCDPISGHTALYWYRQSLGQGPEFLIYFQGTGAADDSGLPNDRFFAVRPEGSVSTLKIQRTERGDSAVYLCASSLDYPYEQYFGPGTRLTVT.

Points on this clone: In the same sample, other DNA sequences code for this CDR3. CDR3 in amino acids: CASSPGGGGSGNTIYF. DNA of the CDR3: TGTGCCAGCAGCCCGGGAGGGGGCGGCTCTGGAAACACCATATATTTT. This rearrangement joins TRBV5-4 to TRBJ1-3; TRBD1 matches 7 bases. The CDR3 is made up of 16 amino acids. V was clipped by 4 bases and J by 0 bases; unmatched bases: 7. Looked up from germline, CDR1 is SGHNT and CDR2 is YYREEE (reference sequence).

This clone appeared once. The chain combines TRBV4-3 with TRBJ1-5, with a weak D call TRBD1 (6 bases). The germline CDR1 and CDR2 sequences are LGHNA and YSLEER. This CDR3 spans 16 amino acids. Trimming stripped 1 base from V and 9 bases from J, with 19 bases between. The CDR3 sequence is CASSQVRDTAQWPQHF. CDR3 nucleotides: TGCGCCAGCAGCCAAGTCCGGGACACGGCGCAGTGGCCCCAGCATTTT.

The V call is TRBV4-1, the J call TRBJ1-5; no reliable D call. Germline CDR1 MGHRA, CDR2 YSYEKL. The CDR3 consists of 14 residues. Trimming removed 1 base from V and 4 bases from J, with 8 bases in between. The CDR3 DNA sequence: TGCGCCAGCAGCCAAGCGGACGGGAATCAGCCCCAGCATTTT. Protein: CASSQADGNQPQHF.

Here the CDR3 reads CASSLAPLVGGLDDYEQYF. The CDR3 bases are TGTGCCAGCAGCTTAGCCCCTTTGGTCGGGGGACTAGACGATTACGAGCAGTACTTC. The chain is built from TRBV13 and TRBJ2-7, with 8 bases fitting TRBD2. Germline CDR1 and CDR2: PRHDT and FYEKMQ (reference sequence). The J segment lost 4 bases and the V segment lost 1 base, leaving 18 bases of the junction unmatched. The CDR3 covers 19 residues.

In DNA, the CDR3 is TGTGCCAGCAGCCCCGCGTGGTGGGACTCCTACTTTACGCAGTATTTT. Translating it yields CASSPAWWDSYFTQYF. The chain has TRBV7-2 and TRBJ2-3; maybe TRBD2 (6 bases). Looked up from germline, CDR1 is SGHTA and CDR2 is FQGNSA. V was pared by 5 bases and J by 8 bases, with 23 bases between. This CDR3 contains 16 residues. Full variable domain (remainder filled in from reference TRBV7-2 and TRBJ2-3): GAGVSQSPSNKVTEKGKDVELRCDPISGHTALYWYRQSLGQGLEFLIYFQGNSAPDKSGLPSDRFSAERTGGSVSTLTIQRTQQEDSAVYLCASSPAWWDSYFTQYFGPGTRLTVL.